This passage covers 20 T cell receptor beta chains from one sample sequenced in a study of Ad26.COV2.S vaccination and SARS-CoV-2 variants. Sequenced by immunoSEQ multiplex PCR; TCRdb stores in-frame clones only, minus some. The sample has roughly 380,000 clones; roughly 94% are singletons. Sequenced here: peripheral blood, sampled after recovery from COVID-19. These receptors originate from a human donor who had recovered from COVID-19.

This sequence joins TRBV4-3 and TRBJ2-7; 9 bases map to TRBD1. The CDR3 contains 14 residues. V was clipped by 5 bases and J by 2 bases; unmatched bases: 4. Germline CDR1 reads LGHNA; CDR2 reads YSLEER. The CDR3 DNA reads TGCGCCAGCAGCGCCGGGACAGGGCCCTACGAGCAGTACTTC. Residues: CASSAGTGPYEQYF.

This clone was seen only a few times. The rearrangement links TRBV19 to TRBJ1-2; D is possibly TRBD1 (5 bases). V shed 5 bases and J shed 7 bases, with 14 bases lying between them. CDR1 and CDR2 (germline): LNHDA, SQIVND (reference sequence). The CDR3 sequence is 13 residues long. The CDR3 is CASSGHLLGGYTF. The CDR3 bases are TGTGCCAGTAGTGGACACCTACTCGGTGGCTACACCTTC.

The chain combines TRBV6-2 or TRBV6-3 with TRBJ2-3, with TRBD1 matching 10 bases. Trimming cost V 1 base and J 5 bases; bases outside gene matches: 6. This CDR3 is built from 16 residues. CDR1 is MNHEY and CDR2 is SVGEGT in the germline V gene. This CDR3 reads CASSYLRTGGKDTQYF. In nucleotides, the CDR3 is TGTGCCAGCAGTTACTTGAGGACAGGGGGAAAAGATACGCAGTATTTT.

The rearrangement uses TRBV5-1 and TRBJ2-3; 7 bases are shared with TRBD1. Germline assignment: CDR1 SGHRS and CDR2 YFSETQ. J was trimmed by 3 bases and V by 4 bases; bases with no gene match: 5. The CDR3 has 14 residues. The CDR3 region is CASSQGQTTDTQYF. The CDR3 DNA follows: TGCGCCAGCAGCCAGGGACAGACAACAGATACGCAGTATTTT.

The CDR3 is CASSSGTGYHQPQHF. The CDR3 DNA reads as TGTGCCAGCAGTTCCGGGACAGGGTATCATCAGCCCCAGCATTTT. V and J are TRBV25-1 and TRBJ1-5; 9 nucleotides agree with TRBD1. Germline V gene data show CDR1 as MGHDK and CDR2 as SYGVNS. Trimming cost V 5 bases and J 5 bases; bases outside gene matches: 7. This CDR3 comprises 15 residues.

V gene TRBV5-6 combines with J gene TRBJ1-6; perhaps TRBD1 as D (6 bases). Germline CDR1 reads SGHDT; CDR2 reads YYEEEE. V was shortened by 7 bases and J by 11 bases, with 13 bases between the two germline ends. The CDR3 totals 12 residues. CDR3 nucleotides: TGTGCCAGCTTCCTGGGGGGCCCACCCCTCCACTTT. Its protein product is CASFLGGPPLHF.

The chain uses TRBV11-3 and TRBJ2-2, with 7 bases aligning to TRBD1. Germline assignment: CDR1 SGHNT and CDR2 YENEEA. V was clipped by 3 bases and J by 0 bases; unmatched bases: 1. CDR3 length equals 15 residues. CDR3 nucleotide sequence: TGTGCCAGCAGCTTGGACAGGTCGAACACCGGGGAGCTGTTTTTT. Protein product: CASSLDRSNTGELFF.

This clone was observed once. The same CDR3 is also encoded by other DNA sequences in this sample. This chain connects TRBV6-6 to TRBJ1-2; no definite D call. Germline V gives CDR1 MNHNY, CDR2 SVGAGI (reference sequence). This CDR3 is 12 amino acids long. Trimming shortened V by 3 bases and J by 3 bases, and 5 bases separated the two germline ends. The CDR3 region has the DNA TGTGCCAGCAGTTATGCAGACTATGGCTACACCTTC. It specifies CASSYADYGYTF.

The chain employs TRBV2 and TRBJ2-6; no clear D gene. V lost 4 bases, J lost 0 bases, and 4 bases lay in between. The CDR3 covers 14 residues. Per germline, CDR1 SNHLY and CDR2 FYNNEI. The CDR3 sequence is CASSAISGANVLTF. The CDR3, as DNA: TGTGCCAGCAGTGCAATCTCTGGGGCCAACGTCCTGACTTTC. The full variable domain, with the rest looked up from reference TRBV2 and TRBJ2-6, is EPEVTQTPSHQVTQMGQEVILRCVPISNHLYFYWYRQILGQKVEFLVSFYNNEISEKSEIFDDQFSVERPDGSNFTLKIRSTKLEDSAMYFCASSAISGANVLTFGAGSRLTVL.

The V call is TRBV9, the J call TRBJ2-3, with 9 bases fitting TRBD2. CDR3 length equals 17 residues. V dropped 0 bases and J dropped 4; count of bases not matched to a gene: 9. Per the germline V gene, CDR1 is SGDLS and CDR2 is YYNGEE. The CDR3 sequence is CASSVEAGGRRADTQYF. The CDR3, as DNA: TGTGCCAGCAGCGTAGAGGCGGGGGGGCGTAGGGCAGATACGCAGTATTTT.

The rearrangement uses TRBV7-3 and TRBJ1-1; D is possibly TRBD1 (5 bases). This CDR3 has 16 amino acids. The germline gives CDR1 SGHTA, CDR2 FQGTGA. V lost 1 base and J 1 base, leaving 13 bases between the germline ends. CDR3 sequence: CASSLKGTGRNTEAFF. The CDR3 nucleotides read TGTGCCAGCAGCTTAAAAGGGACGGGGCGGAACACTGAAGCTTTCTTT.

The rearrangement joins TRBV5-4 to TRBJ2-5; 13 bases agree with TRBD2. After removal of 3 bases from V and 5 bases from J, the junction contained 7 bases not matched to a gene. The CDR3 consists of 16 residues. Germline lookup yields CDR1 SGHNT and CDR2 YYREEE (reference sequence). The CDR3 region is CASSSRLAGGTETQYF. The CDR3 nucleotides are TGTGCCAGCAGCTCAAGACTAGCGGGGGGTACGGAGACCCAGTACTTC.

The chain recombines TRBV6-5 with TRBJ1-6, with 9 bases that match TRBD1. In germline, CDR1 is MNHEY, CDR2 SVGAGI. The CDR3 sequence is 13 residues long. V shed 6 bases, J shed 10 bases, and the junction held 4 bases outside the gene matches. The CDR3, as DNA: TGTGCCAGCAGCCGGGACAGGGACTCACCCCTCCACTTT. This encodes CASSRDRDSPLHF.

This clone was seen only once. The V gene is TRBV4-3, the J gene TRBJ2-4; D is uncertain. CDR3 length equals 14 residues. CDR1 LGHNA and CDR2 YSLEER come from the germline V gene. Trimming took off 1 base at V and 0 bases at J, with 4 bases between the two ends. The CDR3 nucleotides read TGCGCCAGCAGCCAAGCTCTAGCCAAAAACATTCAGTACTTC. This encodes CASSQALAKNIQYF.

This clone appeared once. J is TRBJ2-2 and V is TRBV2; TRBD2 matches 13 bases. The J segment lost 1 base and the V segment lost 8 bases, leaving 4 bases of the junction unmatched. The CDR3 has 16 residues. Germline V CDR1 and CDR2: SNHLY, FYNNEI. CDR3 sequence (DNA): TGTGCCAGCGGACGACTAGCGGGGGGGAACACCGGGGAGCTGTTTTTT. Translated: CASGRLAGGNTGELFF.

The chain has TRBV19 and TRBJ2-1; 9 bases are shared with TRBD1. Germline V gene sequence: CDR1 LNHDA, CDR2 SQIVND (reference sequence). Unmatched junction bases numbered 7, after V lost 4 bases and J lost 3 bases. The CDR3 consists of 16 residues. CDR3 bases: TGTGCCAGTAGTAGACCCGGGACAGGGAGCTACAATGAGCAGTTCTTC. Its translation: CASSRPGTGSYNEQFF.

This rearrangement joins TRBV2 to TRBJ2-1, with a weak D call TRBD1 (5 bases). Germline V gene sequence: CDR1 SNHLY, CDR2 FYNNEI. Trimming pared 11 bases from V and 4 bases from J, leaving 12 bases between. The CDR3 is 12 amino acids. The CDR3 DNA reads as TGTGCCGGAGACAGCCTATACAATGAGCAGTTCTTC. Protein product: CAGDSLYNEQFF.

In the case of this clone: The same CDR3 also results from other DNA sequences found in this sample. The V gene is TRBV19, the J gene TRBJ2-5; D remains ambiguous. Trimming stripped 5 bases from V and 4 bases from J, with 11 bases between. The CDR3 runs 13 residues. CDR1 is LNHDA and CDR2 is SQIVND in the germline V gene (reference sequence). CDR3 amino acids: CASSPDPGETQYF. The DNA for the CDR3 is TGTGCCAGTAGTCCAGACCCAGGAGAGACCCAGTACTTC.

This sequence joins TRBV7-6 and TRBJ1-1; the D is unclear. The CDR3 contains 17 residues. Trimming pared 5 bases from V and 0 bases from J, leaving 19 bases between. Germline V lookup: CDR1 SGHVS, CDR2 FNYEAQ. The CDR3 coding sequence is TGTGCCAGCAGCCCCCCGGACGGCCTTATACTGAACACTGAAGCTTTCTTT. It is translated as CASSPPDGLILNTEAFF.

The chain combines TRBV4-1 with TRBJ1-6, with 9 bases that match TRBD1. CDR1 is MGHRA, CDR2 YSYEKL, per germline. V lost 4 bases, J lost 9 bases, and 7 bases stayed unmatched. The CDR3 contains 15 residues. The CDR3 coding sequence is TGCGCCAGCAGCCTACGGGACAGGGATACTTCACCCCTCCACTTT. Its translation: CASSLRDRDTSPLHF.